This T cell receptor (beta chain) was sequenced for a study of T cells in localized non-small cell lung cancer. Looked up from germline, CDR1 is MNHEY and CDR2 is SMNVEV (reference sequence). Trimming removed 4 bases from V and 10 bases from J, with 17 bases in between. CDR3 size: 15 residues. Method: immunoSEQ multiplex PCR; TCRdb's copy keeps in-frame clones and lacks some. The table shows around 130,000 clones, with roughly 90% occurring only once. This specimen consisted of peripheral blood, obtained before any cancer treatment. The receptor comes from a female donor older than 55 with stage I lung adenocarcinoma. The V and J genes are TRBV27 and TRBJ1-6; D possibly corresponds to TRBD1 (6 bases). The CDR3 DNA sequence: TGTGCCAGCAGTTCATGGCCGGGGGGCCGATCACCCCTCCACTTT. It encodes CASSSWPGGRSPLHF.